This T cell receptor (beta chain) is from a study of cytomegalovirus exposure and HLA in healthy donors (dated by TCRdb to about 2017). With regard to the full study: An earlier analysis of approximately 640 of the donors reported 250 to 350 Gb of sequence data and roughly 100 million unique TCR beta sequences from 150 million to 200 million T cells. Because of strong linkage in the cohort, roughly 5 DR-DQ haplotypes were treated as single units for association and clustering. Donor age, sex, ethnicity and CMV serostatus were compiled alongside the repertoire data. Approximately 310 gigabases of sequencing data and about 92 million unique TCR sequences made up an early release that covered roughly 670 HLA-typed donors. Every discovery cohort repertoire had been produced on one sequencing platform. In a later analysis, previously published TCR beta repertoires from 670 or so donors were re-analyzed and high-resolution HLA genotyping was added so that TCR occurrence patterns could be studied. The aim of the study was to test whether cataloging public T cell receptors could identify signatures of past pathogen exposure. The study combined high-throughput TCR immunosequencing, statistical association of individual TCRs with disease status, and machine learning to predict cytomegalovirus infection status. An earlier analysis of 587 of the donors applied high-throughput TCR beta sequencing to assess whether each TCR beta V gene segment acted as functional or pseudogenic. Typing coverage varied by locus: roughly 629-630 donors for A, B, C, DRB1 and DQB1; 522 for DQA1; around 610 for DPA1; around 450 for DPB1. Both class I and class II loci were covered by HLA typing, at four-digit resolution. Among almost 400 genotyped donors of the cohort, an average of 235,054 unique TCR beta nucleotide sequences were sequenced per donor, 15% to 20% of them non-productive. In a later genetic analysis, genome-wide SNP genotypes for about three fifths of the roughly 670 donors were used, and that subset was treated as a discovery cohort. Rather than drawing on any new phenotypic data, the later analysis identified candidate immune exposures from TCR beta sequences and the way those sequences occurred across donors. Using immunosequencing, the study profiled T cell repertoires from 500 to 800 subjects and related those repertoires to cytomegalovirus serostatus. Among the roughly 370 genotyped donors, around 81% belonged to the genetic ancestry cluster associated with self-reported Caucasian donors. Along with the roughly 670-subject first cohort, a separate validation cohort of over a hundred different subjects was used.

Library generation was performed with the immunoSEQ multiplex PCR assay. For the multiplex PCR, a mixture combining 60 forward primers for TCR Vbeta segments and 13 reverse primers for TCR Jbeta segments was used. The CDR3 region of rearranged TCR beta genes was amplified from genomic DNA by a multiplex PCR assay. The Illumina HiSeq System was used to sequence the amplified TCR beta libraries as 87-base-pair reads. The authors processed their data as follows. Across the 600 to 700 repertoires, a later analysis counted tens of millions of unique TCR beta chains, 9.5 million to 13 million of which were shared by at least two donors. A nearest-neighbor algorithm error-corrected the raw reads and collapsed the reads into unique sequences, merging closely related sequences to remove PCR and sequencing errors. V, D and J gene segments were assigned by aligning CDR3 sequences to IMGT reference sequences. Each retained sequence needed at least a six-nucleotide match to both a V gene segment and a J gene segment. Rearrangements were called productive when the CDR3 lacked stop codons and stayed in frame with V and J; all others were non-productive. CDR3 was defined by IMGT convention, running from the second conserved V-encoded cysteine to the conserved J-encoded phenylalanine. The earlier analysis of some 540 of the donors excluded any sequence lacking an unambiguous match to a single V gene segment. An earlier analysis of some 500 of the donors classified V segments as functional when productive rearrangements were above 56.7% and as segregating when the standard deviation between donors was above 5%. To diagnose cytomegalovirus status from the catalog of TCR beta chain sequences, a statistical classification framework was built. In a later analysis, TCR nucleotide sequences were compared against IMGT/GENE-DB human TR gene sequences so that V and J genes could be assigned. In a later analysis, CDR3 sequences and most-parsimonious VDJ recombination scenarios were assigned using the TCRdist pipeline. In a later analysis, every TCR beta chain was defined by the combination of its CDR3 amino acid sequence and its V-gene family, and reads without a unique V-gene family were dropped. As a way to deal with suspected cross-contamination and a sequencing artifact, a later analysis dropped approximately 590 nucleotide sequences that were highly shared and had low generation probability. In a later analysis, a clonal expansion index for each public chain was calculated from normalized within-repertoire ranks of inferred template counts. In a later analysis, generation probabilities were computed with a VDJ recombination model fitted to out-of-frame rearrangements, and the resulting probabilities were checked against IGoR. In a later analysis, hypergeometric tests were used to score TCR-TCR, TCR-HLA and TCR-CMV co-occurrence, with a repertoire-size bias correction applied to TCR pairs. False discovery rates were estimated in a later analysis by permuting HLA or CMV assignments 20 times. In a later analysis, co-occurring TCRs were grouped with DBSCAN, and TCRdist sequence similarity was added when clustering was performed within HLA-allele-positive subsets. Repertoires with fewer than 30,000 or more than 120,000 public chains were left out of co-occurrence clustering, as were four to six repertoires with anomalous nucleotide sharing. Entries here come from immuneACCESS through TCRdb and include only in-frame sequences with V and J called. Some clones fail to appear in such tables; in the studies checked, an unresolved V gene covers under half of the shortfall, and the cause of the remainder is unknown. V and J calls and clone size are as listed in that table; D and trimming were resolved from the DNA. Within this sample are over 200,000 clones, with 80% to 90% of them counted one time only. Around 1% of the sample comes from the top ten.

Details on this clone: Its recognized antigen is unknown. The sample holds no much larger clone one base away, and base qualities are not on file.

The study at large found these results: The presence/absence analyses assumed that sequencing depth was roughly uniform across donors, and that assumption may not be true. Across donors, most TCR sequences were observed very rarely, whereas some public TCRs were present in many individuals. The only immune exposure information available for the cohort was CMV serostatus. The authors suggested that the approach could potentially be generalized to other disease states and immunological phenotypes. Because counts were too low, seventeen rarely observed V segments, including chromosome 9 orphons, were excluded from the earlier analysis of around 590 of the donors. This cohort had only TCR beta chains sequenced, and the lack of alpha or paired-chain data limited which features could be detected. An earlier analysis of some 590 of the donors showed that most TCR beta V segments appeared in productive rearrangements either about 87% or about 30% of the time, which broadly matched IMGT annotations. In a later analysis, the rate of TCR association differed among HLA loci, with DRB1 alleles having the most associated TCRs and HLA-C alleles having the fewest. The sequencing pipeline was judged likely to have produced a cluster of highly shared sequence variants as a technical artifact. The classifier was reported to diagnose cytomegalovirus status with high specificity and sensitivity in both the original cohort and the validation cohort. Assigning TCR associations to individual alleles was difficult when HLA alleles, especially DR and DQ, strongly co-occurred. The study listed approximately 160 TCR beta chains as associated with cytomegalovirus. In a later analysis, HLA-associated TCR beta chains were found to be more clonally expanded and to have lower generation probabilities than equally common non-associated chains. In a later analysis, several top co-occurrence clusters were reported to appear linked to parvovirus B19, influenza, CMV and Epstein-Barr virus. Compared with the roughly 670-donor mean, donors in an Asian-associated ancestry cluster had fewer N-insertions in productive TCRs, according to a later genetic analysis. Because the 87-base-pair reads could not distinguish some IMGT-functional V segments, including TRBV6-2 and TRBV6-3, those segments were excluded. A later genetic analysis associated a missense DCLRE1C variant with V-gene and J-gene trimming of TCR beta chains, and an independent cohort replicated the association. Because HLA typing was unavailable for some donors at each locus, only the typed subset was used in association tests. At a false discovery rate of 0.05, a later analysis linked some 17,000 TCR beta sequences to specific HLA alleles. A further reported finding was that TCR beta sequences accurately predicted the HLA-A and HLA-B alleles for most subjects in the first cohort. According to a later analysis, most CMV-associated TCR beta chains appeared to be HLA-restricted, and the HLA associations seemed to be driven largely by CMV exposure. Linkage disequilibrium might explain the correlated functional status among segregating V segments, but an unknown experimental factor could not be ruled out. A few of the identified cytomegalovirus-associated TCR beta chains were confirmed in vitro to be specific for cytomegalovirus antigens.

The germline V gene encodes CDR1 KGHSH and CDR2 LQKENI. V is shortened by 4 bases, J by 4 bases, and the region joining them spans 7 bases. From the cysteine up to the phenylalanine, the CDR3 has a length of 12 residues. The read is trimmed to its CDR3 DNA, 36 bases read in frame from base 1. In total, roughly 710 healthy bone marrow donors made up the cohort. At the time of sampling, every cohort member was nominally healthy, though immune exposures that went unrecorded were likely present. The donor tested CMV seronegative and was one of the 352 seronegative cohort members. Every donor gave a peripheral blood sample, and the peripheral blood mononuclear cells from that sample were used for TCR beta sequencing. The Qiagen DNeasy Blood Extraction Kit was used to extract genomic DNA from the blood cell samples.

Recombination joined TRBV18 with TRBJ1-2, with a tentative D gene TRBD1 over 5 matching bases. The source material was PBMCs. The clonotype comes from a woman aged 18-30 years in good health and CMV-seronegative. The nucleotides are TGTGCCAGCTCACTCGACAGCTATGGCTACACCTTC. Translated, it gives CASSLDSYGYTF.